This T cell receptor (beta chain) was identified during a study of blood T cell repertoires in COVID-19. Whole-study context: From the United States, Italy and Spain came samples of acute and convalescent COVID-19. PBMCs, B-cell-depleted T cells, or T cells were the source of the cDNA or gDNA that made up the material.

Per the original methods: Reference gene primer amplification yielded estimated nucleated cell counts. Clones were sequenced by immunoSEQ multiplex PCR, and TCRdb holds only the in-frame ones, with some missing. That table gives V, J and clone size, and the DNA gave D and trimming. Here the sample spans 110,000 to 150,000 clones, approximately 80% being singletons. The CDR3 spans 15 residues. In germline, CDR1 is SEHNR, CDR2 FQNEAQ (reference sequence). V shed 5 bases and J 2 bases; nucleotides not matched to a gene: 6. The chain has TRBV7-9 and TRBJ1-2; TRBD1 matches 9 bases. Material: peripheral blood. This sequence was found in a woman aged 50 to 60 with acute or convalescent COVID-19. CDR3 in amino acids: CASSEWGQGNYGYTF. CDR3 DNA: TGTGCCAGCAGCGAATGGGGACAGGGAAACTATGGCTACACCTTC.